These 19 T cell receptor beta chains originate from one sample sequenced in a study of blood T cell repertoires in COVID-19. The method was immunoSEQ multiplex PCR; TCRdb's version includes in-frame clones alone and lacks a portion of them. Seen here are about 280,000 clones, 70% to 90% observed once, and the top ten hold roughly 1.9%. The sequenced sample was peripheral blood. Every receptor here comes from a woman aged 30 to 39 who had recovered from COVID-19.

This chain uses TRBV2 with TRBJ1-2; D ambiguous. Germline CDR1 is SNHLY and CDR2 is FYNNEI. Trimming removed 8 bases at V and 2 bases at J, with 12 bases between. The CDR3 is 13 amino acids. The CDR3 nucleotides are TGTGCCAGCCGGTTGGACTTAAACTATGGCTACACCTTC. Translated, it gives CASRLDLNYGYTF.

To note about this clone: Germline is not matched at one junction end, which may reflect a read error. The chain links TRBV3-1 (or the pseudogene TRBV3-2) to TRBJ2-1, with 11 bases fitting TRBD2. The CDR3 consists of 15 residues. Per the germline V gene, CDR1 is LGHDT and CDR2 is YNNKEL (reference sequence). CDR3 protein: CASSQGLAGFNEQFF. DNA of the CDR3: TGTGCCAGCAGTCAAGGACTAGCGGGTTTTAATGAGCAGTTCTTC.

The chain uses TRBV7-9 and TRBJ1-2; D might be TRBD1 (6 bases). CDR1 SEHNR and CDR2 FQNEAQ come from the germline V gene (reference sequence). The V end lost 3 bases, the J end lost 0 bases, and 11 bases lay between the germline ends. The CDR3 is 15 amino acids. This CDR3 reads CASSFVQGSNYGYTF. DNA of the CDR3: TGTGCCAGCAGCTTCGTGCAGGGGTCTAACTATGGCTACACCTTC. Combining the CDR3 with reference TRBV7-9 and TRBJ1-2 gives the whole variable domain DTGVSQNPRHKITKRGQNVTFRCDPISEHNRLYWYRQTLGQGPEFLTYFQNEAQLEKSRLLSDRFSAERPKGSFSTLEIQRTEQGDSAMYLCASSFVQGSNYGYTFGSGTRLTVV.

Regarding this clone: A read error may produce the germline difference seen at one junction end. J is TRBJ2-2 and V is TRBV2; a possible D gene is TRBD1 (6 bases). CDR3 length equals 15 residues. Germline V gives CDR1 SNHLY, CDR2 FYNNEI. CDR3 in amino acids: CASSEARQVTGELFF. The CDR3 DNA is TGTGCCAGCAGCGAAGCCAGACAGGTGACCGGGGAGCTGTTTTTT.

This clone was detected a few times. The V call is TRBV5-6, the J call TRBJ2-7, with TRBD2 as a possible D gene (5 bases). The CDR3 is 14 amino acids. The V gene's germline CDR1 is SGHDT and CDR2 YYEEEE. The V gene lost 4 bases and the J gene lost 0 bases, with 11 bases spanning the gap. The DNA of the CDR3 is TGTGCCAGCAGCCCAAGCGGTAGCTCCTACGAGCAGTACTTC. It translates to CASSPSGSSYEQYF. Combining the CDR3 with reference TRBV5-6 and TRBJ2-7 gives the whole variable domain DAGVTQSPTHLIKTRGQQVTLRCSPKSGHDTVSWYQQALGQGPQFIFQYYEEEERQRGNFPDRFSGHQFPNYSSELNVNALLLGDSALYLCASSPSGSSYEQYFGPGTRLTVT.

V is TRBV21-1 and J is TRBJ1-1; whether TRBD1, the table's D call, matches the DNA was not checked. TRBV21-1 is a listed pseudogene. The CDR3 has 17 amino acids. The CDR3 region is CASSKVGLGQLNTEAFF. In DNA, the CDR3 is TGTGCCAGCAGCAAAGTGGGTTTAGGACAGTTAAACACTGAAGCTTTCTTT.

The V gene is TRBV6-2 or TRBV6-3, the J gene TRBJ2-3, with TRBD2 identical over 8 bases. The CDR3 has 18 amino acids. J gave up 5 bases and V 4 bases, and 17 bases lay outside the gene matches. CDR1 and CDR2 from the germline V gene are MNHEY and SVGEGT. The DNA for the CDR3 is TGTGCCAGCAGTTCCCTCCGACAGGCGGGACTAGACCTAGATACGCAGTATTTT. It is translated as CASSSLRQAGLDLDTQYF.

This clone was detected only once. The CDR3 DNA reads TGTGCCAGCAGCTCATTTGCGTGGGGCAGGGACACTGAAGCTTTCTTT. This codes for CASSSFAWGRDTEAFF. This chain uses TRBV7-9 with TRBJ1-1, with D perhaps matching TRBD1 (5 bases). Germline V gives CDR1 SEHNR, CDR2 FQNEAQ (reference sequence). The CDR3 runs 16 residues. The V and J ends lost 4 bases and 3 bases respectively, with 18 bases between them.

This rearrangement joins TRBV6-4 to TRBJ1-5; D is possibly TRBD1 (5 bases). Germline V CDR1 and CDR2: MRHNA, SNTAGT. This CDR3 has 18 amino acids. Trimming cost V 2 bases and J 2 bases, with 19 bases left between them. CDR3 in DNA: TGTGCCAGCAGTGACCCGGGTTGCAAGTGCAGGGGCAATCAGCCCCAGCATTTT. Protein: CASSDPGCKCRGNQPQHF.

The sample holds one count of this clone. This chain connects TRBV7-2 to TRBJ2-5; D is perhaps TRBD1 (6 bases). This CDR3 has 14 residues. V gave up 6 bases and J gave up 1 base, with 12 bases separating them. Germline V gene lookup returns CDR1 SGHTA and CDR2 FQGNSA. CDR3 region: CASSFRQAQETQYF. The DNA of the CDR3 is TGTGCCAGCAGTTTCAGACAGGCCCAAGAGACCCAGTACTTC. Together with reference TRBV7-2 and TRBJ2-5, the CDR3 gives the full variable domain: GAGVSQSPSNKVTEKGKDVELRCDPISGHTALYWYRQSLGQGLEFLIYFQGNSAPDKSGLPSDRFSAERTGGSVSTLTIQRTQQEDSAVYLCASSFRQAQETQYFGPGTRLLVL.

The V call is TRBV19, the J call TRBJ2-7; no clear D gene. Trimming stripped 3 bases from V and 5 bases from J, with 5 bases between. Germline loops: CDR1 LNHDA, CDR2 SQIVND (reference sequence). This CDR3 spans 11 amino acids. Here the CDR3 DNA reads TGTGCCAGTAGTATGGCGGACGAGCAGTACTTC. Translation gives CASSMADEQYF.

The V call is TRBV5-1, the J call TRBJ1-1; possibly TRBD1 for D (6 bases). Germline lookup yields CDR1 SGHRS and CDR2 YFSETQ. The CDR3 covers 14 residues. V was clipped by 4 bases and J by 3 bases, with 13 bases between them. The CDR3 protein is CASSASTGYTEAFF. CDR3 bases: TGCGCCAGCAGCGCATCGACAGGTTACACTGAAGCTTTCTTT. The full variable domain, with the rest looked up from reference TRBV5-1 and TRBJ1-1, is KAGVTQTPRYLIKTRGQQVTLSCSPISGHRSVSWYQQTPGQGLQFLFEYFSETQRNKGNFPGRFSGRQFSNSRSEMNVSTLELGDSALYLCASSASTGYTEAFFGQGTRLTVV.

The rearrangement joins TRBV18 to TRBJ2-3; D is possibly TRBD2 (6 bases). Per the germline V gene, CDR1 is KGHSH and CDR2 is LQKENI. Trimming cost V 2 bases and J 6 bases, with 15 bases left between them. This CDR3 is 15 amino acids long. CDR3 bases: TGTGCCAGCTCACCAGCCGGGGGAGTGCTGGATACGCAGTATTTT. Translation gives CASSPAGGVLDTQYF. The full variable domain, rest sourced from reference TRBV18 and TRBJ2-3, is NAGVMQNPRHLVRRRGQEARLRCSPMKGHSHVYWYRQLPEEGLKFMVYLQKENIIDESGMPKERFSAEFPKEGPSILRIQQVVRGDSAAYFCASSPAGGVLDTQYFGPGTRLTVL.

In nucleotides, the CDR3 is TGCGCCAGCAGCCGTGGGACAGGGGAGAGGGAAAAACTGTTTTTT. It yields the protein CASSRGTGEREKLFF. The chain carries TRBV4-1 and TRBJ1-4; TRBD1 aligns across 10 bases. The CDR3 totals 15 residues. With V trimmed by 4 bases and J by 8 bases, 7 bases remained unmatched. The germline V gene has CDR1 MGHRA and CDR2 YSYEKL.

J is TRBJ2-7 and V is TRBV18; TRBD2 agrees at 9 bases. The CDR3 contains 14 residues. V lost 6 bases to trimming and J lost 10 bases; unmatched junction nucleotides: 13. Germline CDR1 and CDR2: KGHSH and LQKENI. The CDR3 reads CASSPSDSGRRQYF. The CDR3 bases are TGTGCCAGCTCTCCATCAGATAGCGGGAGAAGACAGTACTTC. Looking up the rest from reference TRBV18 and TRBJ2-7 gives the full variable domain: NAGVMQNPRHLVRRRGQEARLRCSPMKGHSHVYWYRQLPEEGLKFMVYLQKENIIDESGMPKERFSAEFPKEGPSILRIQQVVRGDSAAYFCASSPSDSGRRQYFGPGTRLTVT.

The chain links TRBV5-1 to TRBJ2-2; 11 bases fit TRBD2. The CDR3 consists of 16 residues. The junction had 6 bases not matched to a gene; V was cut back by 4 bases and J by 4 bases. Germline CDR1 and CDR2: SGHRS and YFSETQ. CDR3 DNA sequence: TGCGCCAGCAGCCAAACTAGCGGGGGTTTCACCGGGGAGCTGTTTTTT. Amino acids: CASSQTSGGFTGELFF.

The V and J genes are TRBV5-4 and TRBJ2-3, with 8 bases identical to TRBD2. The germline V gene encodes CDR1 SGHNT and CDR2 YYREEE (reference sequence). This CDR3 spans 15 amino acids. With V trimmed by 4 bases and J by 1 base, 5 bases remained unmatched. The CDR3 DNA reads as TGTGCCAGCAGCAAAGCGGGAGTGGGCACAGATACGCAGTATTTT. Its translation is CASSKAGVGTDTQYF. Variable domain in full (rest from reference TRBV5-4 and TRBJ2-3): ETGVTQSPTHLIKTRGQQVTLRCSSQSGHNTVSWYQQALGQGPQFIFQYYREEENGRGNFPPRFSGLQFPNYSSELNVNALELDDSALYLCASSKAGVGTDTQYFGPGTRLTVL.

This chain joins TRBV6-5 and TRBJ2-3, with TRBD2 matching over 10 bases. This CDR3 is 16 amino acids long. V dropped 3 bases and J dropped 4; count of bases not matched to a gene: 7. Looked up from germline, CDR1 is MNHEY and CDR2 is SVGAGI. In nucleotides, the CDR3 is TGTGCCAGCAGTTATCTAGCGGGAGAGGTGGCAGATACGCAGTATTTT. This encodes CASSYLAGEVADTQYF.

The chain uses TRBV27 and TRBJ1-3, with D unresolved. The germline CDR1 and CDR2 sequences are MNHEY and SMNVEV (reference sequence). This CDR3 has 13 residues. Deletions cut 8 bases from V and 1 base from J, with 9 bases between. CDR3 residues: CASRVNSGNTIYF. The CDR3 DNA reads TGTGCCAGCCGGGTTAATTCTGGAAACACCATATATTTT.